This TCR beta chain was sequenced during a study of shared clonotypes between healthy human individuals. Study at large: Three plates each covered CD4 naive and memory; CD8 naive two, CD8 memory one.

Study observations and caveats: Clonotype sharing across a few donors was observed for 4.5% to 6.5% of naive CD4 clonotypes. Naive subsets tended to show greater estimated richness than memory subsets. Lower generation probabilities were found for non-shared clonotypes than for those shared by all four donors.

On this clone itself: Its antigen is not known.

Trimming removed 5 bases from V and 0 bases from J, with 11 bases in between. Germline CDR1 is MDHEN and CDR2 is SYDVKM. The CDR3 consists of 15 residues. Libraries were prepared by immunoSEQ multiplex PCR; TCRdb keeps only in-frame clonotypes and omits some of them. The sample lists roughly 640,000 clones; roughly 70% were seen once. The sequence was collected from a woman in her 30s in good health. The sample taken for sequencing was memory CD4+ T cells sorted from blood. Regarding subset: CD45RA-negative fraction. The J gene is TRBJ2-1, the V gene TRBV28; a possible D gene is TRBD2 (6 bases). The chain's CDR3 is CASSPWRGSYNEQFF. The CDR3 DNA sequence: TGTGCCAGCAGTCCCTGGCGGGGCTCCTACAATGAGCAGTTCTTC. Filled out from reference TRBV28 and TRBJ2-1, the complete variable domain reads DVKVTQSSRYLVKRTGEKVFLECVQDMDHENMFWYRQDPGLGLRLIYFSYDVKMKEKGDIPEGYSVSREKKERFSLILESASTNQTSMYLCASSPWRGSYNEQFFGPGTRLTVL.